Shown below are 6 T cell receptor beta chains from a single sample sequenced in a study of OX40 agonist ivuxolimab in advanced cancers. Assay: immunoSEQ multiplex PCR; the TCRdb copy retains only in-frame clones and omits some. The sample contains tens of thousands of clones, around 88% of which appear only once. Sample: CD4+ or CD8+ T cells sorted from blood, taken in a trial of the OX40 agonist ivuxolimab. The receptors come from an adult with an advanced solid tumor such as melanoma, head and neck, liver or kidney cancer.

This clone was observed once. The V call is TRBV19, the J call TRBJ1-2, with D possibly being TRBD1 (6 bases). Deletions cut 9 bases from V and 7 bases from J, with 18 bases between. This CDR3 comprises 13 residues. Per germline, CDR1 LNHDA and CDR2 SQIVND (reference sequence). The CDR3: CASNAIQQGGYTF. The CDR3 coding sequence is TGTGCCAGCAACGCCATTCAACAGGGTGGCTACACCTTC.

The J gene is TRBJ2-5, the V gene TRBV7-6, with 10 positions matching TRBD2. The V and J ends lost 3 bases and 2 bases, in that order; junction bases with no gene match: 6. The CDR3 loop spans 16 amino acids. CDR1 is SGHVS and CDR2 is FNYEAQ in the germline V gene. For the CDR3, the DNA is TGTGCCAGCAGCTTCTTAAGCGGGGGGGCTCAAGAGACCCAGTACTTC. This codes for CASSFLSGGAQETQYF.

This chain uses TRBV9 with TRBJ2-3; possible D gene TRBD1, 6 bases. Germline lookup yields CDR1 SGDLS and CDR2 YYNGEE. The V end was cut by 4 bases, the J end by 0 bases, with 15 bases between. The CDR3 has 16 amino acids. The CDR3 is CASSLMGQTSTDTQYF. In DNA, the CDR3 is TGTGCCAGCAGCCTAATGGGACAAACTAGCACAGATACGCAGTATTTT.

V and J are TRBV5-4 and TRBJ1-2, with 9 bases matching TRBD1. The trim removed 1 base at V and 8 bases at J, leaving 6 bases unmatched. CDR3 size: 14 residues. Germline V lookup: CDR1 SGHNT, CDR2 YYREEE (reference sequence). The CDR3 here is CASSLTQGARGYTF. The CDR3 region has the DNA TGTGCCAGCAGCTTGACACAGGGGGCGCGCGGCTACACCTTC. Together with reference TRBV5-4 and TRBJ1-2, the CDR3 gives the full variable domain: ETGVTQSPTHLIKTRGQQVTLRCSSQSGHNTVSWYQQALGQGPQFIFQYYREEENGRGNFPPRFSGLQFPNYSSELNVNALELDDSALYLCASSLTQGARGYTFGSGTRLTVV.

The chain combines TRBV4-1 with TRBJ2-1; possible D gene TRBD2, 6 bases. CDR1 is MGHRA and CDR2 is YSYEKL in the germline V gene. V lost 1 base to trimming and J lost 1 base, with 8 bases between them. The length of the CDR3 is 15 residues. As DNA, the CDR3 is TGCGCCAGCAGCCAAGGCGGGACTTCCTACAATGAGCAGTTCTTC. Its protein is CASSQGGTSYNEQFF.

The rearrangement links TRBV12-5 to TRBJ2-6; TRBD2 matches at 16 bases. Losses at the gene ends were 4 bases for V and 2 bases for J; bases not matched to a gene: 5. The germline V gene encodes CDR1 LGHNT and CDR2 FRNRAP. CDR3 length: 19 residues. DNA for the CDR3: TGTGCTAGTGGTTCCCTGGGACTAGCGGGAGGGCCTGGGGCCAACGTCCTGACTTTC. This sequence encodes CASGSLGLAGGPGANVLTF. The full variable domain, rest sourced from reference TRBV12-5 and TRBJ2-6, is DARVTQTPRHKVTEMGQEVTMRCQPILGHNTVFWYRQTMMQGLELLAYFRNRAPLDDSGMPKDRFSAEMPDATLATLKIQPSEPRDSAVYFCASGSLGLAGGPGANVLTFGAGSRLTVL.